Presented here are 4 T cell receptor beta chains from one specimen sequenced in a study of T cell responses to AZD1222 COVID-19 vaccine. Profiled with immunoSEQ multiplex PCR; TCRdb holds only in-frame clones, not every one. Of 150,000 to 200,000 clones in the sample, approximately 89% were seen once. The sequencing here drew on peripheral blood, taken 28 days after the second AZD1222 dose. These receptors were taken from an adult who received the AZD1222 COVID-19 vaccine.

The chain is built from TRBV2 and TRBJ2-6; D is perhaps TRBD1 (5 bases). Germline CDR1 and CDR2: SNHLY and FYNNEI. This CDR3 has 15 residues. The V end was cut by 4 bases, the J end by 4 bases, with 11 bases between. The CDR3 nucleotides are TGTGCCAGCAGTGGGCAGGGTCCAGGGGCCAACGTCCTGACTTTC. Translating gives CASSGQGPGANVLTF.

V is TRBV12-3 or TRBV12-4 and J is TRBJ2-7, with a weak D call TRBD1 (6 bases). Trimming pared 7 bases from V and 5 bases from J, leaving 15 bases between. This CDR3 is 13 amino acids long. In nucleotides, the CDR3 is TGTGCCAGCACTCTACAGGGAACCCACGAGCAGTACTTC. This encodes CASTLQGTHEQYF.

In this sample, this clone turned up a few times. V usage is TRBV25-1 and J usage is TRBJ1-1, with unresolved D. The CDR3 consists of 14 residues. V lost 2 bases and J 3 bases, leaving 10 bases between the germline ends. Germline values: CDR1 MGHDK, CDR2 SYGVNS. CDR3 DNA sequence: TGTGCCAGCAGTGAAATAGGGCACGACACTGAAGCTTTCTTT. This translates into CASSEIGHDTEAFF. The whole variable domain, remainder taken from reference TRBV25-1 and TRBJ1-1, is EADIYQTPRYLVIGTGKKITLECSQTMGHDKMYWYQQDPGMELHLIHYSYGVNSTEKGDLSSESTVSRIRTEHFPLTLESARPSHTSQYLCASSEIGHDTEAFFGQGTRLTVV.

The genes are TRBV28 and TRBJ2-1, with D uncertain. Per the germline V gene, CDR1 is MDHEN and CDR2 is SYDVKM. Deletions cut 6 bases from V and 3 bases from J, with 21 bases between. The CDR3 loop spans 17 amino acids. This CDR3 is CASRPTWENDGYNEQFF. The CDR3 region has the DNA TGTGCCAGCAGACCCACCTGGGAAAACGACGGCTACAATGAGCAGTTCTTC. The full variable domain, completed using reference TRBV28 and TRBJ2-1, is DVKVTQSSRYLVKRTGEKVFLECVQDMDHENMFWYRQDPGLGLRLIYFSYDVKMKEKGDIPEGYSVSREKKERFSLILESASTNQTSMYLCASRPTWENDGYNEQFFGPGTRLTVL.